This TCR beta chain was documented in a study of cytomegalovirus exposure and HLA in healthy donors. The V and J ends lost 7 bases and 7 bases respectively, with 16 bases between them. Germline CDR1 reads SEHNR; CDR2 reads FQNEAQ (reference sequence). The CDR3 is 14 amino acids. 13 Jbeta primers and 60 Vbeta primers were used for the PCR. The assay was immunoSEQ multiplex PCR, and TCRdb's table has in-frame clones only and misses some. Seen here are under 200,000 clones, roughly four fifths observed once, and the top ten hold nearly 8.5%. This sequence joins TRBV7-9 and TRBJ2-2, with D tentatively TRBD1 (6 bases). The sequencing input was PBMCs. This TCR came from a male donor in good health and CMV-seropositive. The DNA for the CDR3 is TGTGCCAGCACCCGTGGACAGTCGTTCGGGGAGCTGTTTTTT. Its protein is CASTRGQSFGELFF.